Below, 14 T cell receptor beta chains from the same sample are listed, as sequenced in a study of response to subunit inactivated influenza vaccine. Each CDR3 protein gets one entry after TCRdb re-called the RT-PCR reads with MiXCR. Of approximately 520,000 distinct CDR3 sequences in the sample, around 25% are singletons; the top ten hold 1.5% to 2%. Sample: CD4+ T cells sorted from PBMCs, taken 5 to 6 days after vaccination. The receptors were sampled from a man aged 45-60 years who received an inactivated influenza vaccine.

This sequence joins TRBV6-2 or TRBV6-3 and TRBJ2-2; the match to TRBD1 covers 10 bases. The CDR3 has 14 amino acids. The V gene's germline CDR1 is MNHEY and CDR2 SVGEGT. The trim removed 7 bases at V and 6 bases at J, leaving 5 bases unmatched. The CDR3, as DNA: TGTGCCAGCACAGAGGACAGGGGGTCCGGGGAGCTGTTTTTT. Translation gives CASTEDRGSGELFF.

The V call is TRBV28, the J call TRBJ2-1; D is ambiguous. CDR3 length: 12 amino acids. Trimming pared 6 bases from V and 8 bases from J, leaving 11 bases between. Germline-derived CDR1 and CDR2 are MDHEN and SYDVKM. CDR3 sequence: CASRRLGYEQFF. The CDR3 region has the DNA TGTGCCAGCAGGCGACTGGGCTATGAGCAGTTCTTC. Full variable domain (remainder filled in from reference TRBV28 and TRBJ2-1): DVKVTQSSRYLVKRTGEKVFLECVQDMDHENMFWYRQDPGLGLRLIYFSYDVKMKEKGDIPEGYSVSREKKERFSLILESASTNQTSMYLCASRRLGYEQFFGPGTRLTVL.

This rearrangement joins TRBV11-2 to TRBJ2-7, with unresolved D. Germline V gene data show CDR1 as SGHAT and CDR2 as FQNNGV. Trimming took 5 bases from V and 3 from J, leaving 8 bases between them. The CDR3 spans 12 residues. The CDR3 coding sequence is TGTGCCAGCAGCCCATGGGACTACGAGCAGTACTTC. Amino acids: CASSPWDYEQYF.

This clonotype showed up just a few times. V gene TRBV4-3 combines with J gene TRBJ2-7, with 9 bases fitting TRBD2. The CDR3 is 16 amino acids. J gave up 0 bases and V 4 bases, and 7 bases lay outside the gene matches. Germline V gene lookup returns CDR1 LGHNA and CDR2 YSLEER. DNA for the CDR3: TGCGCCAGCAGCCTAGCGGCGGGGGGGCCCTCCTACGAGCAGTACTTC. It codes for CASSLAAGGPSYEQYF.

The sample holds a few counts of this clonotype. The chain employs TRBV12-3 or TRBV12-4 and TRBJ1-1, with D possibly TRBD1 on 5 matching bases. This CDR3 is built from 13 residues. V was trimmed by 6 bases and J by 1 base, leaving 9 bases between them. CDR3 loop: CASRKGQNTEAFF. The CDR3 nucleotides are TGTGCCAGCAGGAAGGGGCAGAACACTGAAGCTTTCTTT.

This clonotype was detected a few times. The chain carries TRBV6-1 and TRBJ2-1; D perhaps matches TRBD2 (6 bases). CDR3 length equals 15 residues. V was cut by 6 bases and J by 6 bases, with 18 bases left in between. Germline-derived CDR1 and CDR2 are MNHNS and SASEGT. CDR3 nucleotides: TGTGCCAGCAGCCCTCGGGGAGGCCTTGGCAATGAGCAGTTCTTC. Protein: CASSPRGGLGNEQFF.

This clonotype was observed a few times. The chain uses TRBV25-1 and TRBJ2-1; the match to TRBD2 covers 10 bases. Germline CDR1 reads MGHDK; CDR2 reads SYGVNS. V gave up 1 base and J gave up 7 bases; unmatched junction bases: 22. The CDR3 is made up of 21 amino acids. DNA of the CDR3: TGTGCCAGCAGTGAATTTAAAGGGATCAGTAGCGGGAGGTTCTCTCTTAATGAGCAGTTCTTC. Translation: CASSEFKGISSGRFSLNEQFF.

This sequence joins TRBV7-2 and TRBJ2-3; weak D call: TRBD1 (6 bases). Germline CDR1 is SGHTA and CDR2 is FQGNSA. The CDR3 has 15 amino acids. V dropped 5 bases and J dropped 6 bases, with 18 bases sitting between them. CDR3: CASSKAPGHSDTQYF. CDR3 nucleotide sequence: TGTGCCAGCAGCAAAGCGCCGGGACATAGCGATACGCAGTATTTT.

In this sample, this clonotype turned up a few times. The chain is built from TRBV5-1 and TRBJ2-2; the D is unclear. The CDR3 extends over 16 amino acids. The V gene's germline CDR1 is SGHRS and CDR2 YFSETQ. V was cut by 3 bases and J by 4 bases, with 16 bases left in between. CDR3 DNA: TGCGCCAGCAGCTCCTCCCTTAGACGCCTCACCGGGGAGCTGTTTTTT. This encodes CASSSSLRRLTGELFF.

This chain joins TRBV28 and TRBJ2-2; 7 bases are a match to TRBD2. This CDR3 is built from 14 residues. The trim removed 7 bases at V and 5 bases at J, leaving 7 bases unmatched. Germline lookup yields CDR1 MDHEN and CDR2 SYDVKM. This CDR3 reads CASTTSVRTGELFF. CDR3 nucleotide sequence: TGTGCCAGCACTACTAGCGTCCGAACCGGGGAGCTGTTTTTT.

This clonotype has at least ten counts. The V and J genes are TRBV9 and TRBJ2-5; 13 positions agree with TRBD2. The CDR3 runs to 17 residues. In germline, CDR1 is SGDLS, CDR2 YYNGEE. Trimming cost V 0 bases and J 4 bases; bases outside gene matches: 6. DNA of the CDR3: TGTGCCAGCAGCGTAGCTCCGGGACTAGCGGGGAGAGAGACCCAGTACTTC. Its protein is CASSVAPGLAGRETQYF.

CDR3 protein: CASSQNGYGYTF. For the CDR3, the DNA is TGTGCCAGCAGCCAGAACGGCTATGGCTACACCTTC. The V and J genes are TRBV3-1 and TRBJ1-2; D is uncertain. CDR1 and CDR2 (germline): LGHDT, YNNKEL (reference sequence). Trimming pared 3 bases from V and 4 bases from J, leaving 6 bases between. The CDR3 contains 12 residues. Complete variable domain (other parts from reference TRBV3-1 and TRBJ1-2): DTAVSQTPKYLVTQMGNDKSIKCEQNLGHDTMYWYKQDSKKFLKIMFSYNNKELIINETVPNRFSPKSPDKAHLNLHINSLELGDSAVYFCASSQNGYGYTFGSGTRLTVV.

The chain has TRBV5-1 and TRBJ2-7; perhaps TRBD2 as D (6 bases). Trimming pared 0 bases from V and 3 bases from J, leaving 16 bases between. Germline CDR1 and CDR2: SGHRS and YFSETQ. The CDR3 sequence is 16 residues long. The CDR3 DNA follows: TGCGCCAGCAGCTTGGACTCCGGGACTTTCCTCTACGAGCAGTACTTC. It codes for CASSLDSGTFLYEQYF.

This clonotype has more than one count but fewer than ten. V usage is TRBV5-1 and J usage is TRBJ1-3; D is undetermined. This CDR3 is 13 amino acids long. CDR1 and CDR2 from the germline V gene are SGHRS and YFSETQ. The V and J ends lost 4 bases and 2 bases respectively, with 7 bases between them. The CDR3 loop is CASSERTGNTIYF. DNA for the CDR3: TGCGCCAGCAGCGAGAGGACTGGAAACACCATATATTTT.